The present entry profiles one TCR beta chain with its context. These data originate in a study of shared clonotypes between healthy human individuals. The germline CDR1 and CDR2 sequences are SGHDT and YYEEEE. V lost 0 bases and J 0 bases, leaving 7 bases between the germline ends. This CDR3 has 15 amino acids. Libraries were prepared by immunoSEQ multiplex PCR; TCRdb keeps only in-frame clonotypes and omits some of them. The table lists about 1.5 million clones, roughly 96% of them singletons. The rearrangement links TRBV5-6 to TRBJ2-4; D unclear. This sequence was found in a man in his thirties or forties in good health. Sequencing was carried out using naive CD4+ T cells sorted from blood. Sample subset: CD45RA+ positively selected. The CDR3 DNA follows: TGTGCCAGCAGCTTGGGATACTTAGCCAAAAACATTCAGTACTTC. It is translated as CASSLGYLAKNIQYF.